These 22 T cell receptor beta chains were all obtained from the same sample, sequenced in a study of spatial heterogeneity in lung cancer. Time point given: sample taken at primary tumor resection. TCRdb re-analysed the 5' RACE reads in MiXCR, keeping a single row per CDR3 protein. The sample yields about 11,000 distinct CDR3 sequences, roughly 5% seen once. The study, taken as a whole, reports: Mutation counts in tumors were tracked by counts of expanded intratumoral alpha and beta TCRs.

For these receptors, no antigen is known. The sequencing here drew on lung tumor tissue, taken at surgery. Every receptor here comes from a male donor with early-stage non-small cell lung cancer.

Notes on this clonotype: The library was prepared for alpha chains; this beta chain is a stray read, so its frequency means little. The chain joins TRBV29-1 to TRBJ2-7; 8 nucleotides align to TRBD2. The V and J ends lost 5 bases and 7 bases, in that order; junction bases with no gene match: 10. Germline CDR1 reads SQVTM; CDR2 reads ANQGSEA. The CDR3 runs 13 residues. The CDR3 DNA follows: TGCAGCGTTAAGCAGGCGGGAGGTACGGAGCAGTACTTC. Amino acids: CSVKQAGGTEQYF.

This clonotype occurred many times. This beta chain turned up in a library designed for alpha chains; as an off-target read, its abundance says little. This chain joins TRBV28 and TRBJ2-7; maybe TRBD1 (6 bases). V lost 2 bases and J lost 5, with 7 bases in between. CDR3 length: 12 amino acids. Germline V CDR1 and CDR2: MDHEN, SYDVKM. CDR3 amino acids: CASSLRGNEQYF. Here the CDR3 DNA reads TGTGCCAGCAGTTTAAGGGGGAACGAGCAGTACTTC.

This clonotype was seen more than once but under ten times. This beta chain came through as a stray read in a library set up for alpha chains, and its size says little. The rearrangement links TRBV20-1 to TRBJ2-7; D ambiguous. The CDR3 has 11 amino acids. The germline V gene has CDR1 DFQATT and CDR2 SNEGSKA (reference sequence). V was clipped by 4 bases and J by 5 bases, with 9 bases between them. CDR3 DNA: TGCAGTGCTATCCGAAATGACGAGCAGTACTTC. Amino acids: CSAIRNDEQYF.

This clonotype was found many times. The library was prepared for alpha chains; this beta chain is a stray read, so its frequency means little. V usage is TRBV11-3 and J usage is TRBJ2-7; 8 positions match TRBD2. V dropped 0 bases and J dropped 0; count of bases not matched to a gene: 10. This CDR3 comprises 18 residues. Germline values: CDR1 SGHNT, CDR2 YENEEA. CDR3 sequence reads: CASSLDTIAGHSSYEQYF. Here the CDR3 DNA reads TGTGCCAGCAGCTTAGATACGATAGCGGGGCACAGCTCCTACGAGCAGTACTTC. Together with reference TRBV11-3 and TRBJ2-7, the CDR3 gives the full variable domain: EAGVVQSPRYKIIEKKQPVAFWCNPISGHNTLYWYLQNLGQGPELLIRYENEEAVDDSQLPKDRFSAERLKGVDSTLKIQPAELGDSAVYLCASSLDTIAGHSSYEQYFGPGTRLTVT.

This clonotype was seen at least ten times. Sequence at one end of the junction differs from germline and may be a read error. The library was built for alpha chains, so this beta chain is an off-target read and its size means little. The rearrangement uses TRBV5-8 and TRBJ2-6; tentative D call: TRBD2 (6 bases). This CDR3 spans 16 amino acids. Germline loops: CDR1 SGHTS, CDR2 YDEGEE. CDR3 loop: CASSLGTFSGANVLTF. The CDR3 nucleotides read TGCGCCAGCAGCTTGGGGACTTTCTCTGGGGCCAACGTCCTGACTTTC. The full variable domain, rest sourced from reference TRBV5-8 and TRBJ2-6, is EAGVTQSPTHLIKTRGQQATLRCSPISGHTSVYWYQQALGLGLQFLLWYDEGEERNRGNFPPRFSGRQFPNYSSELNVNALELEDSALYLCASSLGTFSGANVLTFGAGSRLTVL.

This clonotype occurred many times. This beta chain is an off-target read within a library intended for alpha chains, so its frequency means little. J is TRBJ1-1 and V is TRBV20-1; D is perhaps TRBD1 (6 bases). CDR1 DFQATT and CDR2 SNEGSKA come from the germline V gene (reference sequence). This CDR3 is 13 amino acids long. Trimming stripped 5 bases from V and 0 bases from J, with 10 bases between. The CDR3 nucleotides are TGCAGTGCTGGGACAAGCCTGAACACTGAAGCTTTCTTT. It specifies CSAGTSLNTEAFF.

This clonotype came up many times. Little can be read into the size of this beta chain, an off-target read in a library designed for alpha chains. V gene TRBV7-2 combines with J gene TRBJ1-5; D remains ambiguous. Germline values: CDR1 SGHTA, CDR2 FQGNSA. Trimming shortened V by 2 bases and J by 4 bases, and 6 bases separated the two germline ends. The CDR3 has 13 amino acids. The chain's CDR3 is CASSLSWNQPQHF. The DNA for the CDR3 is TGTGCCAGCAGCTTATCATGGAATCAGCCCCAGCATTTT. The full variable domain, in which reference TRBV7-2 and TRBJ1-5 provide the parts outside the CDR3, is GAGVSQSPSNKVTEKGKDVELRCDPISGHTALYWYRQSLGQGLEFLIYFQGNSAPDKSGLPSDRFSAERTGGSVSTLTIQRTQQEDSAVYLCASSLSWNQPQHFGDGTRLSIL.

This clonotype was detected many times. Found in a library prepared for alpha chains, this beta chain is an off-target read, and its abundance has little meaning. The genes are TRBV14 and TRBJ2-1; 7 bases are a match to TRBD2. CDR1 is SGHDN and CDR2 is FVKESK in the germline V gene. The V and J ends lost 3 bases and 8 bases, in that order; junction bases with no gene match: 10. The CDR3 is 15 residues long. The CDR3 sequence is CASSHGGSNGYEQFF. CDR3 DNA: TGTGCCAGCAGCCACGGCGGGAGTAACGGGTATGAGCAGTTCTTC.

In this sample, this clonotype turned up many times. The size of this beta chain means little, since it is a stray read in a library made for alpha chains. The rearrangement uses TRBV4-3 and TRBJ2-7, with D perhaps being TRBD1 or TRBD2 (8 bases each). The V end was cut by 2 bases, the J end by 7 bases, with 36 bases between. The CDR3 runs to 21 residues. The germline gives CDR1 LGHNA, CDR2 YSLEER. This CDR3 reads CASSQRLRGQGASGGFGEQYF. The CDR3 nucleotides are TGCGCCAGCAGCCAAAGGCTAAGAGGACAGGGTGCGAGCGGGGGATTTGGGGAGCAGTACTTC.

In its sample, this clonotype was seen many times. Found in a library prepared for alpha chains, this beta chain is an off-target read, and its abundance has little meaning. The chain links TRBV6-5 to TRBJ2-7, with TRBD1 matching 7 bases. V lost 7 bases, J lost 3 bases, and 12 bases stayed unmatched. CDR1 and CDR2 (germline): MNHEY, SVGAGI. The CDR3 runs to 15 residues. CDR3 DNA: TGTGCCAGCATTCTTGGGACAGCGACTAACTACGAGCAGTACTTC. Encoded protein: CASILGTATNYEQYF.

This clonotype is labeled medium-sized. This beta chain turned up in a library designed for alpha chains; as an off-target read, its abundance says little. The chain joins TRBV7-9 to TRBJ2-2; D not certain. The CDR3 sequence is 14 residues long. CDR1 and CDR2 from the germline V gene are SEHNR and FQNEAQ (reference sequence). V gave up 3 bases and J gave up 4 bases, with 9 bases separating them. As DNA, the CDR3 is TGTGCCAGCAGCTTTACCCATCTCACCGGGGAGCTGTTTTTT. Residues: CASSFTHLTGELFF.

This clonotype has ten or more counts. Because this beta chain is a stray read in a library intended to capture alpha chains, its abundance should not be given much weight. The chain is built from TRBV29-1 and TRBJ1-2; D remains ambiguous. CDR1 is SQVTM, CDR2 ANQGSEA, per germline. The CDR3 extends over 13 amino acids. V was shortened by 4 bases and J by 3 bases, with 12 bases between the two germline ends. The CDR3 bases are TGCAGCGTTGTGCAGGCCGGTGACTATGGCTACACCTTC. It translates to CSVVQAGDYGYTF.

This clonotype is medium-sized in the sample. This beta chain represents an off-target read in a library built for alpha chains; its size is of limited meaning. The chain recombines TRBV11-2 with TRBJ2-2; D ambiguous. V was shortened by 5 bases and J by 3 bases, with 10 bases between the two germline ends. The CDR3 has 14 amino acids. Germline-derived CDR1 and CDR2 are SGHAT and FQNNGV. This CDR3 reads CASSPRRDTGELFF. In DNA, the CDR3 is TGTGCCAGCAGCCCGAGGCGTGACACCGGGGAGCTGTTTTTT.

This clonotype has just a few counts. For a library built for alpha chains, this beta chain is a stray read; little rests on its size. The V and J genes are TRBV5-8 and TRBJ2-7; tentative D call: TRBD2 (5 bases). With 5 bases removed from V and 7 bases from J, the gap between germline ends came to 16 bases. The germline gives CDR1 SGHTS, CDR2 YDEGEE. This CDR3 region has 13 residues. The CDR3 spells CASRPTGFWEQYF. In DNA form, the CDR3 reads TGTGCCAGCAGACCGACGGGGTTTTGGGAGCAGTACTTC.

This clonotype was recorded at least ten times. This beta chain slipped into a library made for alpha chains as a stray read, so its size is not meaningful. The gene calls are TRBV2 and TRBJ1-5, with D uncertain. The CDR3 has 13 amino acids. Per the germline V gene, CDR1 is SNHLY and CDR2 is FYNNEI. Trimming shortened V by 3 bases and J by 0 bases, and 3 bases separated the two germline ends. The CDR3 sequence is CASSDYSNQPQHF. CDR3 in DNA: TGTGCCAGCAGTGATTATAGCAATCAGCCCCAGCATTTT.

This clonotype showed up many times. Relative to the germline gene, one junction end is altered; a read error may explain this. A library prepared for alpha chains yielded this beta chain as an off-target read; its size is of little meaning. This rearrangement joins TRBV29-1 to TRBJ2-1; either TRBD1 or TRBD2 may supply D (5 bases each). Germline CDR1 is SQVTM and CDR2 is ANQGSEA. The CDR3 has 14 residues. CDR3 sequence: CSVEAGTGYNEQFF. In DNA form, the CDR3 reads TGCAGCGTCGAAGCCGGGACGGGGTACAATGAGCAGTTCTTC.

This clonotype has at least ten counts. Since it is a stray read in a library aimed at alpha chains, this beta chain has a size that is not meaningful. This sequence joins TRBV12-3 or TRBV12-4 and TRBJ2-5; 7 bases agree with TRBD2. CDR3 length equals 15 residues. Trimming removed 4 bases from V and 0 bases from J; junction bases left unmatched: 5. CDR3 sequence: CASSSGRGDQETQYF. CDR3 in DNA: TGTGCCAGCAGTTCCGGCCGGGGGGACCAAGAGACCCAGTACTTC.

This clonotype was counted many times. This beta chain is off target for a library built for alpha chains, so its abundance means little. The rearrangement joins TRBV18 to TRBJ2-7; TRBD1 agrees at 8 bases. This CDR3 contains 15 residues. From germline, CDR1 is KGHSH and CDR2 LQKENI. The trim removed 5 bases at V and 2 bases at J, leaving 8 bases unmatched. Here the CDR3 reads CASSEGTGEAYEQYF. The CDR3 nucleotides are TGTGCCAGCTCAGAAGGGACAGGCGAAGCCTACGAGCAGTACTTC.

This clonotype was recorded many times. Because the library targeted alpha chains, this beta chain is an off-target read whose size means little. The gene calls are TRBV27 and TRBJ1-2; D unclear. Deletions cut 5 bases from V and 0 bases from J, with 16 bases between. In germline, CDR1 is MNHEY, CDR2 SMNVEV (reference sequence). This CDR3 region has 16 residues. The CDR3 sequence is CASSPWANTANYGYTF. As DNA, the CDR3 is TGTGCCAGCAGTCCGTGGGCGAACACAGCTAACTATGGCTACACCTTC.

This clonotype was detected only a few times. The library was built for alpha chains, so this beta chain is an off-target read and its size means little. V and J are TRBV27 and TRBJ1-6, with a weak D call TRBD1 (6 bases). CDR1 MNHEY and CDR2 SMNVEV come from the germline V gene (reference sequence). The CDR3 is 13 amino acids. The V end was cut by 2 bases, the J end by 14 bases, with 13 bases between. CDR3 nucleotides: TGTGCCAGCAGTTTAGGGGGCCTAGGGGCCCTCCACTTT. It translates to CASSLGGLGALHF.

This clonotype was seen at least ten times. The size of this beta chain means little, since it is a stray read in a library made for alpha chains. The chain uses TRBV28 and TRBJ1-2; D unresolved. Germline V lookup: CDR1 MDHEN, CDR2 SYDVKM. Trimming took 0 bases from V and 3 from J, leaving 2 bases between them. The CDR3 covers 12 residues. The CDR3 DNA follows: TGTGCCAGCAGTTTATGGGACTATGGCTACACCTTC. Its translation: CASSLWDYGYTF.

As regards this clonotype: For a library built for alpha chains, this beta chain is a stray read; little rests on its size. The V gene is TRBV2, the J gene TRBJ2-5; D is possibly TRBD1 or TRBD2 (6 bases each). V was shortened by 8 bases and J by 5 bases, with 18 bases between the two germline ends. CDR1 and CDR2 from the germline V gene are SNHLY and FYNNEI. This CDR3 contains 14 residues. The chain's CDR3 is CASSADGGEETQYF. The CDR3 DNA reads TGTGCCAGCTCAGCGGACGGGGGCGAGGAGACCCAGTACTTC.